This TCR beta chain emerged from a study of PD-1 blockade in classical Hodgkin lymphoma. Overall study results and limits: Among the patients, those starting nivolumab under 1 year after ASCT were excluded.

The assay was immunoSEQ multiplex PCR, and TCRdb's table has in-frame clones only and misses some. In the table there are about 35,000 clones, 90% of which are singletons. The CDR3 has 15 amino acids. Germline V lookup: CDR1 MGHDK, CDR2 SYGVNS. The ends were cut back, 6 bases at V and 4 bases at J, with 17 bases in the middle. This clone appeared a single time. Its cognate antigen is unknown. Every patient relapsed after autologous stem cell transplantation, and brentuximab vedotin exposure varied. The authors purified CD4+ T cells from thawed PBMCs by magnetic negative selection. The specimen comprised CD4+ T cells from blood, sampled at baseline. This chain links TRBV25-1 with TRBJ2-3, with D perhaps matching TRBD2 (6 bases). This TCR came from a human donor with classical Hodgkin lymphoma. In nucleotides, the CDR3 is TGTGCCAGCAGAGGGTTGGAGGTAGCGGCAGATACGCAGTATTTT. Protein sequence: CASRGLEVAADTQYF.